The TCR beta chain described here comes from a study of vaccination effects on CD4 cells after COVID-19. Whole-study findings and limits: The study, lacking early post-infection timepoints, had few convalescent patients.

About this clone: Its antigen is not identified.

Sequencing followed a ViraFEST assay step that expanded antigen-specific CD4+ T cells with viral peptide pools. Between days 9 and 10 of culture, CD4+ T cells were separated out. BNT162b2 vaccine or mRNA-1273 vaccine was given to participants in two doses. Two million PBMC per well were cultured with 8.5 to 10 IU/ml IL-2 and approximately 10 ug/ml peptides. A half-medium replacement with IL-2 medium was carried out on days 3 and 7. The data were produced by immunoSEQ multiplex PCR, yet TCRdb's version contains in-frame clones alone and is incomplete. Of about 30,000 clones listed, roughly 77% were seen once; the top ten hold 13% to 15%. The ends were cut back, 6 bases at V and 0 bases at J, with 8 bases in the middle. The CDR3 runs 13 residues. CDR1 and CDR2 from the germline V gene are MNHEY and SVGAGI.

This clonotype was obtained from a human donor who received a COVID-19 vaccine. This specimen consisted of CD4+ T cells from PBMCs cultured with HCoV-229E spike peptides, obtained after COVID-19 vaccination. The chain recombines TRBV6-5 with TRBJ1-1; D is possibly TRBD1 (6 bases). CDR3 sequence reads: CASSRGVNTEAFF. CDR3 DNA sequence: TGTGCCAGCAGCAGGGGTGTGAACACTGAAGCTTTCTTT.